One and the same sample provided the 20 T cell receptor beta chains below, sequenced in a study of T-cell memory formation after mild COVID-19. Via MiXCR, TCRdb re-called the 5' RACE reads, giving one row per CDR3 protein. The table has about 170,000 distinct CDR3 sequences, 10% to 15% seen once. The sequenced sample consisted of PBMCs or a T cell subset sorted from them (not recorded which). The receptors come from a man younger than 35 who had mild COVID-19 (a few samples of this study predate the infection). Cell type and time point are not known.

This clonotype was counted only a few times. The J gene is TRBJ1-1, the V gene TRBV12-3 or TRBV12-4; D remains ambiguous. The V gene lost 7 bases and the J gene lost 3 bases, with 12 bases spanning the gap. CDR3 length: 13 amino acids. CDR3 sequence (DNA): TGTGCCAGCAAGAGGAATTTGGACACTGAAGCTTTCTTT. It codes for CASKRNLDTEAFF.

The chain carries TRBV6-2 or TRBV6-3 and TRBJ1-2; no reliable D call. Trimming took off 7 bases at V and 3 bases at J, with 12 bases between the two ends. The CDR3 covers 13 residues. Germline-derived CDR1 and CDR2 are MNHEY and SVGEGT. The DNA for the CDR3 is TGTGCCAGCACTCAAGAGTCCTACTATGGCTACACCTTC. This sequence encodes CASTQESYYGYTF.

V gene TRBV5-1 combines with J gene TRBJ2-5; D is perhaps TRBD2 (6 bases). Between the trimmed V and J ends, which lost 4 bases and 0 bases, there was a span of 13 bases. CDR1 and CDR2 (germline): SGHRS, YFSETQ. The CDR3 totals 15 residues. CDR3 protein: CASSLVEGNQETQYF. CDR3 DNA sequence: TGCGCCAGCAGCCTCGTGGAGGGGAACCAAGAGACCCAGTACTTC.

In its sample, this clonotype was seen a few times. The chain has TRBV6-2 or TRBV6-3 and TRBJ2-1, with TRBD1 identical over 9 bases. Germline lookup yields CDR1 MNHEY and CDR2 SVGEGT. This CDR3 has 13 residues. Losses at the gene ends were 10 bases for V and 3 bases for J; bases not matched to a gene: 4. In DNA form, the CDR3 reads TGTGCCACGGGGACAGGGAACTACAATGAGCAGTTCTTC. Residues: CATGTGNYNEQFF.

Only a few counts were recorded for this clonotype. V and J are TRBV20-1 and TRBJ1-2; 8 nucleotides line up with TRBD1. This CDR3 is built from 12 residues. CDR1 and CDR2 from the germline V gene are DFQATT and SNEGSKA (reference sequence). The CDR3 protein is CTTGQGNDGYTF. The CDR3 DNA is TGCACCACAGGACAGGGCAACGATGGCTACACCTTC.

CDR3 sequence reads: CAISQGGQGYNEQFF. CDR3 coding DNA: TGTGCCATCAGTCAAGGGGGACAGGGGTACAATGAGCAGTTCTTC. V usage is TRBV10-3 and J usage is TRBJ2-1; 10 bases align to TRBD1. This CDR3 contains 15 residues. Germline V gene sequence: CDR1 ENHRY, CDR2 SYGVKD. The trim removed 5 bases at V and 4 bases at J, leaving 5 bases unmatched.

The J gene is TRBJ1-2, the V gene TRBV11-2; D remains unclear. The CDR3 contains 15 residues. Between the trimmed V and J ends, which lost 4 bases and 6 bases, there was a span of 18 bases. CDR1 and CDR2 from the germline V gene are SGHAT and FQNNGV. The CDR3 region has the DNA TGTGCCAGCAGCTCGGTTCGGGATGTCGGAGATGGCTACACCTTC. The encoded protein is CASSSVRDVGDGYTF.

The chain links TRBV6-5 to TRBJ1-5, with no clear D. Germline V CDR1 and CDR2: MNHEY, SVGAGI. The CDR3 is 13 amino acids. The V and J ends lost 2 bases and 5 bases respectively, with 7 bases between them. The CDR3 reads CASSYNGDQPQHF. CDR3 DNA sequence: TGTGCCAGCAGTTACAATGGAGATCAGCCCCAGCATTTT.

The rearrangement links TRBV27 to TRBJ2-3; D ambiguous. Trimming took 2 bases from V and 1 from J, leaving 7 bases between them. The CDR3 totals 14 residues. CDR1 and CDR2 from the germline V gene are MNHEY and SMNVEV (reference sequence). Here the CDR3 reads CASSLQKGTDTQYF. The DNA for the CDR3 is TGTGCCAGCAGTTTACAGAAGGGCACAGATACGCAGTATTTT.

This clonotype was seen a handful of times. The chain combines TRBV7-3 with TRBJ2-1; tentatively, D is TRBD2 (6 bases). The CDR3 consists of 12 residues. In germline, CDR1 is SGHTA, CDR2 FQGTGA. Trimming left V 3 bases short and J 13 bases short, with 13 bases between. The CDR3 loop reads CASSLNGGSQFF. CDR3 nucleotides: TGTGCCAGCAGCTTGAACGGAGGGAGTCAGTTCTTC.

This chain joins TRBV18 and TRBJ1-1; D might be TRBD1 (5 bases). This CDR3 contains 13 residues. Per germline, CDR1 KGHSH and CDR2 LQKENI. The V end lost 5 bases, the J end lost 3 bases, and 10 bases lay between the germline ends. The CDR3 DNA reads TGTGCCAGCTCAACCAGGGTCGACACTGAAGCTTTCTTT. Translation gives CASSTRVDTEAFF.

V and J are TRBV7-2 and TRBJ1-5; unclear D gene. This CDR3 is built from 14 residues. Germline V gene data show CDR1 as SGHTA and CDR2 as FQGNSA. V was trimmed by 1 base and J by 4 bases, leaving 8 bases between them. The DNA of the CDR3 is TGTGCCAGCAGCTTAGACGCGGGGAATCAGCCCCAGCATTTT. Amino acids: CASSLDAGNQPQHF. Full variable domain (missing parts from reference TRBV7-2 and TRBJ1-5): GAGVSQSPSNKVTEKGKDVELRCDPISGHTALYWYRQSLGQGLEFLIYFQGNSAPDKSGLPSDRFSAERTGGSVSTLTIQRTQQEDSAVYLCASSLDAGNQPQHFGDGTRLSIL.

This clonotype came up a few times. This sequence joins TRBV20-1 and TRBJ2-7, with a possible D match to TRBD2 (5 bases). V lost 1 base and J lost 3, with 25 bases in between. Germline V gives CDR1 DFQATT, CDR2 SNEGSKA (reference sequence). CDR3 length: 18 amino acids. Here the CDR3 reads CSARGSGRESGLGYEQYF. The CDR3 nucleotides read TGCAGTGCTAGAGGGAGTGGGCGCGAGAGCGGCCTTGGCTACGAGCAGTACTTC.

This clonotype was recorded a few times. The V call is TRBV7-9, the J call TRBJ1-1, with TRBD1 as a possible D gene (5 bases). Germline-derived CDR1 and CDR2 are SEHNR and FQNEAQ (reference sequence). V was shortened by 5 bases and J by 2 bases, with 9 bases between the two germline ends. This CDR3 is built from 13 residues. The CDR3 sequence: CASSTGQNTEAFF. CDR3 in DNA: TGTGCCAGCAGCACAGGACAAAACACTGAAGCTTTCTTT.

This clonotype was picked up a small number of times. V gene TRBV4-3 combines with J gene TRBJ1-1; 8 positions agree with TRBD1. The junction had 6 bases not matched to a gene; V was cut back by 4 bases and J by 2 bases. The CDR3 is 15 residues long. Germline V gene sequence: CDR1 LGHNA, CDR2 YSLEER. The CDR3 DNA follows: TGCGCCAGCAGCCCCCATACAGGGGGTAACACTGAAGCTTTCTTT. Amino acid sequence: CASSPHTGGNTEAFF.

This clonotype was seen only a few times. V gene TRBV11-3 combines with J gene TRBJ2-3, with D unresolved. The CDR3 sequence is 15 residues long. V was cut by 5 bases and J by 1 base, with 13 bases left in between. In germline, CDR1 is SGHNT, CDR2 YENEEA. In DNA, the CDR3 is TGTGCCAGCAGCAAAACACTCGGACGCACAGATACGCAGTATTTT. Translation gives CASSKTLGRTDTQYF.

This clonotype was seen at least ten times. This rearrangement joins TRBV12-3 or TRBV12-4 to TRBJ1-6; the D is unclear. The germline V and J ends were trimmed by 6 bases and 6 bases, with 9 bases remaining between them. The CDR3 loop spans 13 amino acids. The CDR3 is CASSPQVNSPLHF. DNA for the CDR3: TGTGCCAGCAGCCCCCAGGTTAATTCACCCCTCCACTTT.

CDR3 DNA: TGTGCCAGCAGATCGATTGGTGGAAACACCATATATTTT. It translates to CASRSIGGNTIYF. J is TRBJ1-3 and V is TRBV5-5; D gene unclear. The CDR3 contains 13 residues. Trimming removed 5 bases at V and 3 bases at J, with 9 bases between. Germline-derived CDR1 and CDR2 are SGHKS and YYEKEE (reference sequence).

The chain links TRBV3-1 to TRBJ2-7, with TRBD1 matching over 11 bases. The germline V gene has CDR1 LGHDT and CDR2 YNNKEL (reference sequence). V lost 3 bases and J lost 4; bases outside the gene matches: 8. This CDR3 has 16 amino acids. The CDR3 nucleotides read TGTGCCAGCAGCCAGGTCGGACAGGGGGCATTGTACGAGCAGTACTTC. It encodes CASSQVGQGALYEQYF.

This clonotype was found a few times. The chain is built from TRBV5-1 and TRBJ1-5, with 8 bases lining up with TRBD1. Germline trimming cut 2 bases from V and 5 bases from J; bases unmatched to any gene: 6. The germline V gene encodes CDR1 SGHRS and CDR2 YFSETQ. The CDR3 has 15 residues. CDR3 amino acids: CASSFTGGWDQPQHF. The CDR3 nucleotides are TGCGCCAGCAGCTTCACAGGGGGATGGGATCAGCCCCAGCATTTT.